The 8 T cell receptor beta chains presented below share a single source sample, sequenced in a study of blood T cell repertoires in COVID-19. Clones were sequenced by immunoSEQ multiplex PCR, and TCRdb holds only the in-frame ones, with some missing. The data hold about 480,000 clones, with about 85% observed a single time. Sequencing was done on a sample of PBMCs or T cells enriched from blood (not recorded which). The origin of the receptors is a woman under 30 with acute COVID-19.

This clone has just a few counts. This chain uses TRBV7-9 with TRBJ1-2; the D gene is possibly TRBD1 (5 bases). Germline V gene lookup returns CDR1 SEHNR and CDR2 FQNEAQ (reference sequence). The CDR3 runs 16 residues. Trimming cost V 5 bases and J 4 bases, with 20 bases left between them. The CDR3 nucleotides are TGTGCCAGCAGCCCACGGACATGGTCGATAGGCTATGGCTACACCTTC. It encodes CASSPRTWSIGYGYTF.

This chain uses TRBV4-2 with TRBJ1-6; D not resolved. This CDR3 is built from 18 residues. V was cut by 0 bases and J by 7 bases, with 19 bases left in between. In germline, CDR1 is LGHNA, CDR2 YNFKEQ. The CDR3 coding sequence is TGTGCCAGCAGCCAAGAACTCTTGGCCGCAGGCCAAAATTCACCCCTCCACTTT. As protein: CASSQELLAAGQNSPLHF.

The V gene is TRBV5-6, the J gene TRBJ2-7; a possible D gene is TRBD2 (6 bases). The V end was cut by 0 bases, the J end by 0 bases, with 7 bases between. The length of the CDR3 is 14 residues. The germline V gene encodes CDR1 SGHDT and CDR2 YYEEEE. The CDR3 protein is CASSLGSGSYEQYF. The CDR3 bases are TGTGCCAGCAGCTTGGGTAGCGGCTCCTACGAGCAGTACTTC.

The J gene is TRBJ2-7, the V gene TRBV25-1, with D possibly matching TRBD2 (6 bases). Germline values: CDR1 MGHDK, CDR2 SYGVNS. V shed 6 bases and J shed 2 bases, with 11 bases lying between them. CDR3 length equals 13 residues. In DNA form, the CDR3 reads TGTGCCAGCAGGGGGGGAGCTCCCTACGAGCAGTACTTC. This translates into CASRGGAPYEQYF.

The chain employs TRBV7-8 and TRBJ1-2, with TRBD1 matching 11 bases. The V gene's germline CDR1 is SGHVS and CDR2 FQNEAQ. This CDR3 spans 14 amino acids. The ends lost 5 bases at V and 8 bases at J; junction bases unmatched: 7. The CDR3 sequence: CASSPAGTGGGYTF. The CDR3 DNA sequence: TGTGCCAGCAGCCCGGCCGGGACAGGGGGAGGCTACACCTTC.

The rearrangement links TRBV20-1 to TRBJ1-2; possibly TRBD1 for D (5 bases). This CDR3 is built from 12 residues. Trimming took 3 bases from V and 6 from J, leaving 11 bases between them. The germline CDR1 and CDR2 sequences are DFQATT and SNEGSKA (reference sequence). DNA of the CDR3: TGCAGTGCTAGTATAGGGGCCGATGGCTACACCTTC. Encoded protein: CSASIGADGYTF.

This chain links TRBV3-1 (or the pseudogene TRBV3-2) with TRBJ2-1; the match to TRBD1 covers 7 bases. The J segment lost 8 bases and the V segment lost 6 bases, leaving 16 bases of the junction unmatched. CDR1 LGHDT and CDR2 YNNKEL come from the germline V gene (reference sequence). The CDR3 has 16 residues. The CDR3 nucleotides are TGTGCCAGCAGATACGACCGGGACAGTACAAGTGATGAGCAGTTCTTC. Protein sequence: CASRYDRDSTSDEQFF.

The genes are TRBV7-9 and TRBJ1-3, with TRBD1 as a possible D gene (6 bases). CDR3 size: 16 residues. Germline values: CDR1 SEHNR, CDR2 FQNEAQ (reference sequence). V lost 2 bases, J lost 7 bases, and 18 bases lay in between. The CDR3, as DNA: TGTGCCAGCAGCTTAAGGTCGGGACAAGGCCGGAACACCATATATTTT. Encoded protein: CASSLRSGQGRNTIYF.